This is a list of T cell receptor beta chains from one sample in a study of response to subunit inactivated influenza vaccine. Via MiXCR, TCRdb re-called the RT-PCR reads, giving one row per CDR3 protein. The sample has over 400,000 distinct CDR3 sequences; approximately 13% are singletons. Sequenced material: PBMCs from blood, taken roughly 47 days after vaccination. The receptor set was obtained from a man over 45 who received an inactivated influenza vaccine. CDR3s include the opening cysteine and the closing phenylalanine or tryptophan. The order of the fields is D gene, clone size, V gene, J gene, CDR3 protein, CDR3 DNA. A D gene is named only where the DNA matches it firmly. Clone size, where shown, is once, few, many, or a class for clones that have expanded.

D gene: .
clone size: .
V gene: TRBV6-1
J gene: TRBJ2-3
CDR3 protein: CASSEAQVRNTDTQYF
CDR3 DNA: TGTGCCAGCAGTGAAGCGCAGGTCAGAAACACAGATACGCAGTATTTT

D gene: .
clone size: few
V gene: TRBV20-1
J gene: TRBJ1-2
CDR3 protein: CSARGPGVNGYTF
CDR3 DNA: TGCAGTGCTAGAGGCCCGGGAGTGAATGGCTACACCTTC

D gene: TRBD1
clone size: .
V gene: TRBV28
J gene: TRBJ2-7
CDR3 protein: CASSFLTGSYEQYF
CDR3 DNA: TGTGCCAGCAGTTTTCTGACAGGGAGCTACGAGCAGTACTTC

D gene: TRBD2
clone size: .
V gene: TRBV4-3
J gene: TRBJ2-3
CDR3 protein: CASSQVGGGATDTQYF
CDR3 DNA: TGCGCCAGCAGCCAAGTGGGCGGGGGGGCCACAGATACGCAGTATTTT

D gene: .
clone size: few
V gene: TRBV12-3/TRBV12-4
J gene: TRBJ1-5
CDR3 protein: CASSLQGTNQPQHF
CDR3 DNA: TGTGCCAGCAGCCTACAGGGAACCAATCAGCCCCAGCATTTT

D gene: TRBD2
clone size: .
V gene: TRBV12-3/TRBV12-4
J gene: TRBJ2-7
CDR3 protein: CASSASGAQYF
CDR3 DNA: TGTGCCAGCAGCGCTAGCGGGGCACAGTACTTC

D gene: .
clone size: many
V gene: TRBV4-3
J gene: TRBJ2-4
CDR3 protein: CASSQDFPTRGVVRGNIQYF
CDR3 DNA: TGCGCCAGCAGCCAAGATTTTCCGACACGCGGCGTGGTTAGGGGAAACATTCAGTACTTC

D gene: TRBD1
clone size: few
V gene: TRBV24-1
J gene: TRBJ1-5
CDR3 protein: CATSPGQGKSNQPQHF
CDR3 DNA: TGTGCCACCTCCCCCGGACAGGGTAAGAGCAATCAGCCCCAGCATTTT

D gene: TRBD2
clone size: .
V gene: TRBV7-6
J gene: TRBJ2-5
CDR3 protein: CASSIGLVGETQYF
CDR3 DNA: TGTGCCAGCAGCATCGGACTAGTTGGTGAGACCCAGTACTTC

D gene: TRBD1
clone size: many
V gene: TRBV10-3
J gene: TRBJ1-2
CDR3 protein: CAISEASGTGAYGYTF
CDR3 DNA: TGTGCCATCAGTGAGGCCTCCGGGACAGGCGCCTATGGCTACACCTTC

D gene: .
clone size: .
V gene: TRBV5-6
J gene: TRBJ1-2
CDR3 protein: CASSFRTVPNGYTF
CDR3 DNA: TGTGCCAGCAGCTTCCGTACCGTACCGAATGGCTACACCTTC

D gene: .
clone size: few
V gene: TRBV12-3/TRBV12-4
J gene: TRBJ2-7
CDR3 protein: CASSQLGVYEQYF
CDR3 DNA: TGTGCCAGCAGTCAACTGGGGGTATACGAGCAGTACTTC

D gene: .
clone size: few
V gene: TRBV7-9
J gene: TRBJ1-4
CDR3 protein: CASSPVRATNEKLFF
CDR3 DNA: TGTGCCAGCAGCCCAGTACGAGCAACTAATGAAAAACTGTTTTTT

D gene: TRBD2
clone size: few
V gene: TRBV12-3/TRBV12-4
J gene: TRBJ2-1
CDR3 protein: CASSLRGGSEQFF
CDR3 DNA: TGTGCCAGCAGTTTAAGGGGAGGGAGTGAGCAGTTCTTC

D gene: .
clone size: .
V gene: TRBV20-1
J gene: TRBJ2-1
CDR3 protein: CSARPPTLNNEQFF
CDR3 DNA: TGCAGTGCTAGACCTCCTACCCTCAACAATGAGCAGTTCTTC

D gene: TRBD2
clone size: few
V gene: TRBV28
J gene: TRBJ2-7
CDR3 protein: CASSPGLAGLSYEQYF
CDR3 DNA: TGTGCCAGCAGTCCCGGACTAGCGGGCCTCTCCTACGAGCAGTACTTC

D gene: .
clone size: few
V gene: TRBV5-6
J gene: TRBJ2-5
CDR3 protein: CASSRDRTQYF
CDR3 DNA: TGTGCCAGCAGCCGGGACCGTACCCAGTACTTC

D gene: TRBD1
clone size: .
V gene: TRBV20-1
J gene: TRBJ1-2
CDR3 protein: CSATGQGPNYGYTF
CDR3 DNA: TGCAGTGCTACCGGACAGGGACCTAACTATGGCTACACCTTC